Below, 3 T cell receptor beta chains from the same sample are listed, as sequenced in a study of beta chain features in type 1 diabetes. Study results and caveats: A moderate, significant TCRB CDR3 shortening appeared in type 1 diabetes across four CD4+ subsets.

These receptors have no known antigen. TCRB transcripts that were expressed got sequenced, as all of the isolated RNA had been reverse transcribed. Measured with immunoSEQ multiplex PCR; TCRdb has only the in-frame clones, and not every one. In the table there are roughly 340,000 clones, approximately 13% of which are singletons. The sequencing sample was made of naive CD4+ T cells from blood. The receptors derive from a woman between 18 and 29 years old with type 1 diabetes.

The chain combines TRBV9 with TRBJ2-7; TRBD1 matches 9 bases. Germline V CDR1 and CDR2: SGDLS, YYNGEE. Losses at the gene ends were 3 bases for V and 2 bases for J; bases not matched to a gene: 3. The CDR3 runs 14 residues. DNA for the CDR3: TGTGCCAGCAGCGCCGGGACAGGGACCTACGAGCAGTACTTC. Its translation is CASSAGTGTYEQYF.

The genes are TRBV2 and TRBJ1-2, with D perhaps matching TRBD1 (5 bases). CDR1 SNHLY and CDR2 FYNNEI come from the germline V gene. Trimming stripped 5 bases from V and 6 bases from J, with 13 bases between. The CDR3 has 13 amino acids. CDR3 sequence: CASSFREDNGYTF. The CDR3, as DNA: TGTGCCAGCAGTTTCCGGGAGGACAATGGCTACACCTTC.

The chain employs TRBV7-9 and TRBJ2-3; 7 nucleotides line up with TRBD1. Germline V gene data show CDR1 as SEHNR and CDR2 as FQNEAQ (reference sequence). V shed 5 bases, J shed 2 bases, and the junction held 10 bases outside the gene matches. This CDR3 has 16 residues. CDR3 DNA: TGTGCCAGCAGCCCGGGACAGTTCCAATTCACAGATACGCAGTATTTT. This gives the protein CASSPGQFQFTDTQYF.